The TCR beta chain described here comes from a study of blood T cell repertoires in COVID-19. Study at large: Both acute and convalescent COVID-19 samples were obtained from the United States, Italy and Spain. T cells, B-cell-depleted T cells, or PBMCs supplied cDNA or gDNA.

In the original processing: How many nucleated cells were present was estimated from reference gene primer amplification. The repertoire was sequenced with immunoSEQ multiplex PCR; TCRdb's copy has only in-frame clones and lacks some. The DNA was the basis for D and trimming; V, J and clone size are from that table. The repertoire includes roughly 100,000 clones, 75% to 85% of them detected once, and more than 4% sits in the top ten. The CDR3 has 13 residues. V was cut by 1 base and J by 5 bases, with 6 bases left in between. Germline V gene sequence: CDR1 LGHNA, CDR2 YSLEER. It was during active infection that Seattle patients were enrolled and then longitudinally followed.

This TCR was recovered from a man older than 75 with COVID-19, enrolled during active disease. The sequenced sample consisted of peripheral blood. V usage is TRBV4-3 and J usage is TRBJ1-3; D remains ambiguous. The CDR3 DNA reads TGCGCCAGCAGCCAAGGTGGCCGAAACACCATATATTTT. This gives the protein CASSQGGRNTIYF.